This T cell receptor (beta chain) was identified during a study of response to subunit inactivated influenza vaccine. Regarding the study as a whole: A suggestion made by the authors is that each seasonal influenza vaccination recruits few new T cells.

TCRdb re-derived calls from the RT-PCR reads in MiXCR, one entry per CDR3 protein. The table shows about 780,000 distinct CDR3 sequences, with around 20% occurring only once. The CDR3 has 13 amino acids. V was cut by 1 base and J by 2 bases, with 6 bases left in between. This clonotype has a handful of counts. The antigen is unknown. The sequencing used PBMCs from blood, collected more than 4 days after vaccination. The sequence came from a man over 45 who received an inactivated influenza vaccine. The chain recombines TRBV12-3 or TRBV12-4 with TRBJ2-7; D uncertain. The CDR3 bases are TGTGCCAGCAGTTTAGGCATAGCCTACGAGCAGTACTTC. Translating gives CASSLGIAYEQYF.